The 8 T cell receptor beta chains reported below all come from one sample, sequenced in a study of T cells in women clearing cervical HPV infection. Repertoires were generated with immunoSEQ multiplex PCR, while TCRdb's copy carries only in-frame clones and drops some. Listed are about 30,000 clones; around 7% falls within the top ten. Sequenced: blood buffy coat. The source of these receptors is a woman between 18 and 70 years old with a cervical HPV16 infection that either progressed to CIN3+ or cleared (not recorded which).

As to this clone: The CDR3 end falls 3 residues outside the read, so it is completed with the germline J gene. The rearrangement joins TRBV20-1 to TRBJ2-3; 8 positions agree with TRBD2. The CDR3 spans 16 residues. Trimming took 4 bases from V and 2 from J; bases not matched to a gene: 11. The germline V gene has CDR1 DFQATT and CDR2 SNEGSKA (reference sequence). CDR3 DNA, as far as it was read: TGCAGTGCTAATAAATACGGGGGGGCGTTCACAGATACG. Translation gives CSANKYGGAFTDT. From start to end, the CDR3 is CSANKYGGAFTDTQYF.

Remarks on this clone: The CDR3 end is not reached by the read, which stops 3 residues before it; the germline J gene fills it in. The chain joins TRBV5-4 to TRBJ1-2, with a possible D match to TRBD1 (6 bases). Germline V gene sequence: CDR1 SGHNT, CDR2 YYREEE (reference sequence). CDR3 length: 16 amino acids. CDR3 residues: CASSSVGRGPIQGYTF. CDR3 DNA, as far as it was read: TGTGCCAGCAGCTCCGTAGGCAGGGGTCCAATTCAAGGC.

A note on this clone: The read ends 3 residues before the CDR3 terminus; that terminus is restored from the germline J gene. The chain links TRBV11-2 to TRBJ1-5; tentative D call: TRBD1 (5 bases). The length of the CDR3 is 15 residues. V gave up 5 bases and J gave up 1 base, with 12 bases separating them. CDR1 is SGHAT, CDR2 FQNNGV, per germline. CDR3 sequence reads: CASSLAGQSNQPQHF. CDR3 DNA (partial): TGTGCCAGCAGCCTCGCGGGGCAGAGCAATCAGCCC.

Turning to this clone: The read terminates 3 residues before the CDR3 end, so the remaining end is supplied by the germline J gene. This rearrangement joins TRBV5-4 to TRBJ2-7, with TRBD2 identical over 9 bases. CDR1 SGHNT and CDR2 YYREEE come from the germline V gene (reference sequence). V dropped 7 bases and J dropped 2; count of bases not matched to a gene: 10. The CDR3 has 15 amino acids. Partial CDR3 DNA: TGTGCCAGCTCCCCGGGCGGGGGGGCCCCCTACGAG. This codes for CASSPGGGAPYE. In full, the CDR3 is CASSPGGGAPYEQYF.

The CDR3 DNA, read in part, is TGTGCCAGCGGTCGGCAGGGCACTGAA. Translated, it gives CASGRQGTE. The full CDR3 sequence reads CASGRQGTEAFF. This chain uses TRBV12-3 or TRBV12-4 with TRBJ1-1; TRBD1 is a possible D gene (5 bases). The read ends 3 residues shy of where the CDR3 ends; the end is completed using the germline J gene. Trimming cost V 8 bases and J 4 bases, with 11 bases left between them. CDR3 size: 12 residues.

Notes on this clone: The missing CDR3 end, 3 residues past where the read stops, is filled in from the germline J gene. The genes are TRBV30 and TRBJ1-6, with TRBD1 matching over 8 bases. V shed 4 bases, J shed 6 bases, and the junction held 2 bases outside the gene matches. Per germline, CDR1 GTSNPN and CDR2 SVGIG (reference sequence). The CDR3 length is 13 residues. CDR3 loop: CAWTGQGNSPLHF. The sequenced CDR3 bases are TGTGCCTGGACAGGACAGGGTAATTCACCC.

To note about this clone: The CDR3 is cut off 3 residues early in the read; its end comes from the germline J gene. The chain carries TRBV5-1 and TRBJ1-1; 8 bases align to TRBD1. With 0 bases clipped from V and 4 bases from J, the junction kept 8 bases outside the gene matches. Germline V gene lookup returns CDR1 SGHRS and CDR2 YFSETQ. The CDR3 length is 16 residues. CDR3 DNA (partial): TGCGCCAGCAGCTTGGCCCTGGACAGGGTTGCCACTGAA. It encodes CASSLALDRVATE. The whole CDR3 is CASSLALDRVATEAFF.

Regarding this clone: The read halts 3 residues ahead of the CDR3 end, with the missing end drawn from the germline J gene. This chain uses TRBV7-2 with TRBJ1-5; a possible D gene is TRBD1 (6 bases). CDR1 and CDR2 from the germline V gene are SGHTA and FQGNSA. Between the trimmed V and J ends, which lost 5 bases and 5 bases, there was a span of 10 bases. The CDR3 extends over 13 amino acids. The CDR3 sequence: CASSPNRDQPQHF. CDR3 bases read: TGTGCCAGCAGCCCGAACAGGGATCAGCCC.